Detailed here is one T cell receptor (beta chain). The antigen is not known. The V gene end was trimmed by 6 bases and the J gene end by 7 bases; junction bases not matched to a gene: 12. This CDR3 is 17 amino acids long. Germline lookup yields CDR1 MNHEY and CDR2 SMNVEV (reference sequence). One entry per CDR3 protein results from TCRdb running MiXCR on the PCR reads. The table lists 20,000 to 30,000 distinct CDR3 sequences, about 54% of them singletons, with 1% to 1.2% in the top ten. This specimen comes from a study of vaccination and CD4 T cells after COVID-19. Study background: The convalescents were made up of six males and four females, two of whom were Hispanic. Post-COVID sampling occurred a median roughly 100 days after diagnosis (range 35 to 161).

Study results and caveats: Median about 90% of reactive clones detected in convalescent patients emerged only post-vaccination. The authors identified 304 of 307 vaccine-specific clones in convalescent patients as spike mono-reactive.

The genes are TRBV27 and TRBJ2-3; 14 bases are a match to TRBD2. Sequences were derived from CD4+ T cells from blood, sampled before SARS-CoV-2 vaccination. This TCR was sampled from a human donor who had recovered from COVID-19. The CDR3 loop reads CASSAGLAGVGVYTQYF. CDR3 coding DNA: TGTGCCAGCAGCGCGGGACTAGCGGGAGTGGGCGTGTATACGCAGTATTTT.